One and the same sample provided the 28 T cell receptor beta chains below, sequenced in a study of shared clonotypes between healthy human individuals. Data came from immunoSEQ multiplex PCR; TCRdb stores just in-frame clones and leaves some out. The sample contains about half a million clones, roughly 80% of which appear only once. Specimen: PBMCs. Every receptor here comes from a woman aged 40 to 55 in good health. Some clones in this sample may be carry-over from other donors' samples.

The chain employs TRBV11-2 and TRBJ1-1; D not certain. This CDR3 has 14 amino acids. V gave up 1 base and J gave up 4 bases, with 10 bases separating them. Germline CDR1 is SGHAT and CDR2 is FQNNGV. The chain's CDR3 is CASSLGSGVTEAFF. The DNA for the CDR3 is TGTGCCAGCAGCTTAGGGTCGGGCGTCACTGAAGCTTTCTTT.

This clone appeared a single time. J is TRBJ2-3 and V is TRBV5-1; 11 bases line up with TRBD2. The germline V gene encodes CDR1 SGHRS and CDR2 YFSETQ. The V segment lost 1 base and the J segment 5 bases; nucleotides outside the gene matches: 3. This CDR3 has 15 amino acids. The CDR3 region has the DNA TGCGCCAGCAGCTTGACTAGCGGGAGACAAGATACGCAGTATTTT. As protein: CASSLTSGRQDTQYF.

The J gene is TRBJ2-3, the V gene TRBV10-2; 9 bases line up with TRBD1. The CDR3 is 15 amino acids. V shed 7 bases and J 4 bases; nucleotides not matched to a gene: 9. Germline values: CDR1 WSHSY, CDR2 SAAADI. CDR3 loop: CASKPQGAPPDTQYF. CDR3 in DNA: TGCGCCAGCAAACCACAGGGGGCCCCCCCAGATACGCAGTATTTT.

The CDR3 bases are TGTGCCAGCAGCTTAGATCTGGACGGGTGGGCTGAAGCTTTCTTT. As protein: CASSLDLDGWAEAFF. This chain links TRBV11-2 with TRBJ1-1; D uncertain. The CDR3 contains 15 residues. Trimming stripped 0 bases from V and 6 bases from J, with 14 bases between. CDR1 SGHAT and CDR2 FQNNGV come from the germline V gene. Full variable domain (outside the CDR3, taken from reference TRBV11-2 and TRBJ1-1): EAGVAQSPRYKIIEKRQSVAFWCNPISGHATLYWYQQILGQGPKLLIQFQNNGVVDDSQLPKDRFSAERLKGVDSTLKIQPAKLEDSAVYLCASSLDLDGWAEAFFGQGTRLTVV.

The genes are TRBV28 and TRBJ2-7, with D perhaps TRBD1 (6 bases). CDR1 is MDHEN, CDR2 SYDVKM, per germline. Trimming shortened V by 3 bases and J by 3 bases, and 9 bases separated the two germline ends. There are 13 residues in the CDR3. In DNA form, the CDR3 reads TGTGCCAGCAGTTTCAGGGGTGGCTACGAGCAGTACTTC. Protein: CASSFRGGYEQYF.

The chain carries TRBV5-1 and TRBJ2-2; D gene unclear. CDR1 is SGHRS, CDR2 YFSETQ, per germline. This CDR3 comprises 15 residues. With 1 base removed from V and 1 base from J, the gap between germline ends came to 8 bases. CDR3 sequence reads: CASSLNGLNTGELFF. CDR3 DNA sequence: TGCGCCAGCAGCTTGAACGGGTTGAACACCGGGGAGCTGTTTTTT.

The CDR3: CASSIDRTGAFEAFF. The CDR3 nucleotides are TGTGCCAGTAGTATTGACCGGACAGGGGCTTTCGAAGCTTTCTTT. The chain carries TRBV19 and TRBJ1-1; 9 bases fit TRBD1. Trimming at V came to 3 bases and at J to 8 bases, leaving 10 bases not matched to a gene. This CDR3 comprises 15 residues. Germline V gene sequence: CDR1 LNHDA, CDR2 SQIVND (reference sequence).

The chain employs TRBV6-4 and TRBJ2-2; D possibly corresponds to TRBD1 (6 bases). V lost 4 bases and J 2 bases, leaving 8 bases between the germline ends. CDR1 is MRHNA and CDR2 is SNTAGT in the germline V gene. This CDR3 contains 14 residues. This chain's CDR3 is CASSVGHNTGELFF. As DNA, the CDR3 is TGTGCCAGCAGTGTGGGACATAACACCGGGGAGCTGTTTTTT.

The chain combines TRBV18 with TRBJ1-1, with TRBD1 as a possible D gene (6 bases). Per germline, CDR1 KGHSH and CDR2 LQKENI. Trimming pared 0 bases from V and 8 bases from J, leaving 7 bases between. CDR3 length: 12 residues. The CDR3 nucleotides are TGTGCCAGCTCACCACCAGACAGGGAAGCTTTCTTT. Translating it yields CASSPPDREAFF.

Of note for this clone: This may come from a read error, since a much larger clone is one base off. V and J are TRBV4-1 and TRBJ2-3, with TRBD2 matching over 15 bases. V trimming: 4 bases; J trimming: 4 bases; junction bases outside the gene matches: 15. Germline V gene data show CDR1 as MGHRA and CDR2 as YSYEKL. This CDR3 has 20 residues. This CDR3 is CASSRPIGLAGGPDSDTQYF. Here the CDR3 DNA reads TGCGCCAGCAGCCGGCCCATCGGACTAGCGGGAGGGCCAGACTCAGATACGCAGTATTTT.

This clone was seen more than once but under ten times. J is TRBJ2-2 and V is TRBV2; 7 nucleotides agree with TRBD1. V dropped 6 bases and J dropped 6; count of bases not matched to a gene: 7. This CDR3 has 14 amino acids. Per germline, CDR1 SNHLY and CDR2 FYNNEI. The CDR3 coding sequence is TGTGCCAGCAGGGGGGACAGTGCCGCCGGGGAGCTGTTTTTT. It specifies CASRGDSAAGELFF.

The chain has TRBV7-9 and TRBJ2-3, with 8 bases lining up with TRBD1. Trimming took 5 bases from V and 0 from J; bases not matched to a gene: 7. This CDR3 spans 16 amino acids. Germline assignment: CDR1 SEHNR and CDR2 FQNEAQ (reference sequence). Here the CDR3 reads CASSLTGAVSTDTQYF. The CDR3 DNA follows: TGTGCCAGCAGCCTGACAGGGGCAGTTAGCACAGATACGCAGTATTTT.

The chain combines TRBV5-1 with TRBJ2-5; 9 bases line up with TRBD2. CDR1 and CDR2 (germline): SGHRS, YFSETQ. The CDR3 loop spans 14 amino acids. With V trimmed by 5 bases and J by 3 bases, 5 bases remained unmatched. CDR3 in amino acids: CASRRAGGEETQYF. The CDR3 DNA follows: TGCGCCAGCAGGCGAGCGGGAGGAGAAGAGACCCAGTACTTC. Filled out from reference TRBV5-1 and TRBJ2-5, the complete variable domain reads KAGVTQTPRYLIKTRGQQVTLSCSPISGHRSVSWYQQTPGQGLQFLFEYFSETQRNKGNFPGRFSGRQFSNSRSEMNVSTLELGDSALYLCASRRAGGEETQYFGPGTRLLVL.

The count of this clone is one. V usage is TRBV27 and J usage is TRBJ2-7; tentatively, D is TRBD2 (6 bases). Germline V lookup: CDR1 MNHEY, CDR2 SMNVEV (reference sequence). This CDR3 contains 14 residues. V was cut by 5 bases and J by 0 bases, with 11 bases left in between. The CDR3 nucleotides are TGTGCCAGCAGTACAGCGGGCAGCTCCTACGAGCAGTACTTC. Protein: CASSTAGSSYEQYF.

The sample holds a few counts of this clone. The chain carries TRBV2 and TRBJ2-3; the D gene is possibly TRBD2 (5 bases). Germline V gene sequence: CDR1 SNHLY, CDR2 FYNNEI. This CDR3 has 15 amino acids. V lost 6 bases and J 5 bases, leaving 18 bases between the germline ends. CDR3 in amino acids: CASSGGLIPIDTQYF. CDR3 nucleotide sequence: TGTGCCAGCAGCGGCGGGTTGATCCCAATAGATACGCAGTATTTT.

This clone is a singleton in its sample. This sample includes further DNA sequences coding for the same CDR3. The V gene is TRBV28, the J gene TRBJ2-6; TRBD1 is a possible D gene (7 bases). Germline V gene lookup returns CDR1 MDHEN and CDR2 SYDVKM. V was pared by 3 bases and J by 0 bases, with 18 bases between. The CDR3 runs to 19 residues. CDR3 nucleotides: TGTGCCAGCAGTTTTCGGAGGGACAGCCGCATCTCTGGGGCCAACGTCCTGACTTTC. It codes for CASSFRRDSRISGANVLTF.

The gene calls are TRBV2 and TRBJ1-1; 11 nucleotides align to TRBD1. Germline V CDR1 and CDR2: SNHLY, FYNNEI. The CDR3 contains 15 residues. V was clipped by 3 bases and J by 7 bases; unmatched bases: 7. CDR3 DNA: TGTGCCAGCAGTGACTGGGACAGGGGGAGTGGTGAAGCTTTCTTT. Protein product: CASSDWDRGSGEAFF. The full variable domain, rest sourced from reference TRBV2 and TRBJ1-1, is EPEVTQTPSHQVTQMGQEVILRCVPISNHLYFYWYRQILGQKVEFLVSFYNNEISEKSEIFDDQFSVERPDGSNFTLKIRSTKLEDSAMYFCASSDWDRGSGEAFFGQGTRLTVV.

The rearrangement joins TRBV4-3 to TRBJ1-2; D may be TRBD1 (5 bases). There are 18 residues in the CDR3. Trimming left V 1 base short and J 8 bases short, with 26 bases between. Per germline, CDR1 LGHNA and CDR2 YSLEER. CDR3 sequence (DNA): TGCGCCAGCAGCCAAGGCAGTATCCGGGACGCGAGCTCCAAGGGCTACACCTTC. It codes for CASSQGSIRDASSKGYTF.

This chain connects TRBV5-6 to TRBJ2-7, with a possible D match to TRBD2 (5 bases). This CDR3 region has 13 residues. Germline values: CDR1 SGHDT, CDR2 YYEEEE. Deletions cut 2 bases from V and 1 base from J, with 7 bases between. The CDR3, as DNA: TGTGCCAGCAGCTTCCAGCGGTCCTACGAGCAGTACTTC. This encodes CASSFQRSYEQYF.

This sequence joins TRBV7-8 and TRBJ2-1, with D possibly being TRBD1 (6 bases). There are 16 residues in the CDR3. With 5 bases removed from V and 0 bases from J, the gap between germline ends came to 14 bases. In germline, CDR1 is SGHVS, CDR2 FQNEAQ. The CDR3 nucleotides read TGTGCCAGCAGCAGCAAAGGACAGCTCTCCTACAATGAGCAGTTCTTC. This gives the protein CASSSKGQLSYNEQFF.

V gene TRBV4-3 combines with J gene TRBJ2-7, with TRBD1 matching 7 bases. In germline, CDR1 is LGHNA, CDR2 YSLEER. V shed 1 base, J shed 4 bases, and the junction held 4 bases outside the gene matches. The CDR3 runs to 14 residues. The CDR3 DNA sequence: TGCGCCAGCAGCCAAGCGACAGGGCCATACGAGCAGTACTTC. Protein sequence: CASSQATGPYEQYF.

The CDR3 nucleotides are TGTGCCAGCAGCTCGGGACGCCTGCAAGAGACCCAGTACTTC. This translates into CASSSGRLQETQYF. The V and J genes are TRBV7-2 and TRBJ2-5, with D perhaps assigned TRBD1 or TRBD2 (5 bases each). This CDR3 has 14 residues. CDR1 SGHTA and CDR2 FQGNSA come from the germline V gene. Trimming pared 4 bases from V and 2 bases from J, leaving 11 bases between. The full variable domain, completed using reference TRBV7-2 and TRBJ2-5, is GAGVSQSPSNKVTEKGKDVELRCDPISGHTALYWYRQSLGQGLEFLIYFQGNSAPDKSGLPSDRFSAERTGGSVSTLTIQRTQQEDSAVYLCASSSGRLQETQYFGPGTRLLVL.

In the case of this clone: Relative to the germline gene, one junction end is altered; a read error may explain this. The V gene is TRBV7-7, the J gene TRBJ2-2; D remains unclear. This CDR3 has 14 residues. Germline CDR1 and CDR2: SSHAT and FNYEAQ (reference sequence). CDR3 DNA: TGTGCTAGCAGTTTCGCAGGCAACACCGGGGAGCTGTTTTTT. Its protein product is CASSFAGNTGELFF.

A single count supports this clone. The gene calls are TRBV5-5 and TRBJ2-4; D possibly uses TRBD1 or TRBD2 (6 bases each). The CDR3 loop spans 14 amino acids. Germline lookup yields CDR1 SGHKS and CDR2 YYEKEE (reference sequence). Deletions cut 3 bases from V and 8 bases from J, with 15 bases between. The CDR3 bases are TGTGCCAGCAGCTCTGGACAGCGGGTCGACATTCAGTACTTC. Translated: CASSSGQRVDIQYF.

J is TRBJ1-4 and V is TRBV19, with a possible D match to TRBD1 (5 bases). The V gene's germline CDR1 is LNHDA and CDR2 SQIVND (reference sequence). The CDR3 spans 16 residues. Trimming removed 5 bases from V and 7 bases from J, with 20 bases in between. The CDR3 spells CASSETTGRTSEKLFF. CDR3 coding DNA: TGTGCCAGTAGTGAAACTACGGGACGGACTTCTGAAAAACTGTTTTTT.

This clone was seen more than once but under ten times. The chain joins TRBV18 to TRBJ1-1; 7 nucleotides agree with TRBD1. The J segment lost 4 bases and the V segment lost 7 bases, leaving 3 bases of the junction unmatched. Germline CDR1 and CDR2: KGHSH and LQKENI. The CDR3 runs to 12 residues. The CDR3 spells CASFTGATEAFF. Here the CDR3 DNA reads TGTGCCAGCTTCACAGGGGCCACTGAAGCTTTCTTT.

Here the CDR3 DNA reads TGCGCCAGCAGTAAGGGTATGAACACTGAAGCTTTCTTT. Translation gives CASSKGMNTEAFF. The gene calls are TRBV10-2 and TRBJ1-1, with D hard to call. The CDR3 runs 13 residues. Germline V gene data show CDR1 as WSHSY and CDR2 as SAAADI. The germline V and J ends were trimmed by 5 bases and 0 bases, with 7 bases remaining between them.

The V call is TRBV11-2, the J call TRBJ2-2; TRBD1 is a possible D gene (5 bases). Germline values: CDR1 SGHAT, CDR2 FQNNGV. The CDR3 sequence is 14 residues long. The ends were cut back, 6 bases at V and 4 bases at J, with 12 bases in the middle. The CDR3 nucleotides read TGTGCCAGCAGAACGCAGGGTGGCACCGGGGAGCTGTTTTTT. Translated: CASRTQGGTGELFF.